A single sample is the source of the 31 T cell receptor beta chains below, sequenced in a study of blood T cell repertoires in COVID-19. Assay: immunoSEQ multiplex PCR; the TCRdb copy retains only in-frame clones and omits some. The sample yields 90,000 or so clones, about nine tenths seen once. The sequenced sample consisted of peripheral blood. The receptors here all came from a human donor with active COVID-19. The donor label of this sample is uncertain.

The chain links TRBV5-1 to TRBJ2-1, with 10 bases lining up with TRBD2. This CDR3 has 15 amino acids. Trimming removed 0 bases from V and 9 bases from J; junction bases left unmatched: 6. CDR1 and CDR2 from the germline V gene are SGHRS and YFSETQ. CDR3 sequence (DNA): TGCGCCAGCAGCTTGGCTCTAGCGGGGGCCGGTGAGCAGTTCTTC. This codes for CASSLALAGAGEQFF.

The CDR3 coding sequence is TGTGCCAGCAATCTTAGCGGGGGATCCTACAATGAGCAGTTCTTC. Its translation: CASNLSGGSYNEQFF. The V gene is TRBV28, the J gene TRBJ2-1; 9 positions match TRBD2. Germline V gives CDR1 MDHEN, CDR2 SYDVKM. V lost 7 bases to trimming and J lost 1 base; unmatched junction nucleotides: 5. This CDR3 comprises 15 residues.

A single count supports this clone. The chain is built from TRBV28 and TRBJ2-7; 9 bases line up with TRBD1. This CDR3 has 15 amino acids. CDR1 and CDR2 (germline): MDHEN, SYDVKM. V trimming: 8 bases; J trimming: 2 bases; junction bases outside the gene matches: 10. This CDR3 is CASEPPGQGPYEQYF. CDR3 nucleotides: TGTGCCAGCGAACCTCCGGGACAGGGCCCCTACGAGCAGTACTTC.

V is TRBV4-1 and J is TRBJ1-1; tentative D call: TRBD1 (5 bases). CDR3 length: 14 residues. Trimming shortened V by 3 bases and J by 4 bases, and 12 bases separated the two germline ends. Germline CDR1 and CDR2: MGHRA and YSYEKL. In DNA, the CDR3 is TGCGCCAGCAGCCACGATCAGGGCGGCACTGAAGCTTTCTTT. It codes for CASSHDQGGTEAFF.

J is TRBJ1-3 and V is TRBV12-3 or TRBV12-4, with a weak D call TRBD1 (6 bases). V was cut by 6 bases and J by 2 bases, with 8 bases left in between. This CDR3 contains 13 residues. The CDR3 protein is CASRPGAGNTIYF. CDR3 in DNA: TGTGCCAGCAGACCAGGGGCTGGAAACACCATATATTTT.

This clone is a singleton in its sample. The genes are TRBV28 and TRBJ2-7; D gene ambiguous. The germline CDR1 and CDR2 sequences are MDHEN and SYDVKM. The CDR3 is 11 amino acids. V gave up 6 bases and J gave up 6 bases, with 9 bases separating them. DNA of the CDR3: TGTGCCAGCAGAACAGATAGCGAGCAGTACTTC. Protein sequence: CASRTDSEQYF.

The chain combines TRBV6-4 with TRBJ1-1, with D unresolved. The CDR3 contains 13 residues. V lost 5 bases, J lost 0 bases, and 7 bases lay in between. Per germline, CDR1 MRHNA and CDR2 SNTAGT. The CDR3 region is CASSLRMNTEAFF. CDR3 coding DNA: TGTGCCAGCAGTCTGCGCATGAACACTGAAGCTTTCTTT.

This clone has a single count. V usage is TRBV9 and J usage is TRBJ2-1; 12 bases map to TRBD2. V trimming: 1 base; J trimming: 7 bases; junction bases outside the gene matches: 9. This CDR3 has 17 amino acids. The germline gives CDR1 SGDLS, CDR2 YYNGEE. Here the CDR3 reads CASSVNPTSGGKNEQFF. CDR3 sequence (DNA): TGTGCCAGCAGCGTAAACCCTACTAGCGGGGGGAAGAATGAGCAGTTCTTC.

The gene calls are TRBV9 and TRBJ2-2; 9 bases agree with TRBD1. The CDR3 runs 16 residues. Trimming removed 2 bases from V and 5 bases from J; junction bases left unmatched: 7. The germline V gene encodes CDR1 SGDLS and CDR2 YYNGEE. CDR3 protein: CASSVNRGPGTGELFF. In nucleotides, the CDR3 is TGTGCCAGCAGCGTGAACAGGGGGCCGGGGACCGGGGAGCTGTTTTTT.

There are a few counts of this clone. The chain links TRBV6-5 to TRBJ2-1; 13 bases are a match to TRBD2. Germline values: CDR1 MNHEY, CDR2 SVGAGI. V was pared by 5 bases and J by 9 bases, with 7 bases of the junction left unmatched. CDR3 length: 15 residues. This CDR3 is CASSLGLAGVSEQFF. Written as DNA, the CDR3 is TGTGCCAGCAGTCTTGGACTAGCGGGGGTGAGTGAGCAGTTCTTC.

This clone came up a few times. At one of its ends the junction is not consistent with the germline gene, which may arise from a read error. The chain combines TRBV12-3 or TRBV12-4 with TRBJ1-2; 9 positions agree with TRBD1. CDR3 size: 13 residues. CDR3 sequence reads: CASRPFAGTGISF. For the CDR3, the DNA is TGTGCCAGCAGACCATTCGCGGGGACAGGGATTAGCTTC.

This chain links TRBV18 with TRBJ1-5, with D possibly matching TRBD1 (6 bases). Per the germline V gene, CDR1 is KGHSH and CDR2 is LQKENI. CDR3 size: 14 residues. Trimming took 6 bases from V and 3 from J, leaving 12 bases between them. The CDR3 is CASSSQGSNQPQHF. CDR3 nucleotides: TGTGCCAGCTCTTCACAGGGCTCCAATCAGCCCCAGCATTTT.

This chain joins TRBV5-1 and TRBJ2-1, with 7 bases aligning to TRBD2. The germline CDR1 and CDR2 sequences are SGHRS and YFSETQ. The CDR3 has 16 amino acids. Unmatched junction bases numbered 8, after V lost 0 bases and J lost 5 bases. The CDR3 is CASSLAGGIGHNEQFF. In DNA form, the CDR3 reads TGCGCCAGCAGCTTGGCCGGGGGGATAGGGCACAATGAGCAGTTCTTC. Using reference TRBV5-1 and TRBJ2-1 for the parts outside the CDR3, the full variable domain is KAGVTQTPRYLIKTRGQQVTLSCSPISGHRSVSWYQQTPGQGLQFLFEYFSETQRNKGNFPGRFSGRQFSNSRSEMNVSTLELGDSALYLCASSLAGGIGHNEQFFGPGTRLTVL.

The chain has TRBV6-5 and TRBJ1-2; D unresolved. This CDR3 comprises 15 residues. Germline assignment: CDR1 MNHEY and CDR2 SVGAGI. V lost 2 bases and J lost 8, with 18 bases in between. The CDR3 bases are TGTGCCAGCAGTTACGGGCGTGACGGTGCGGGAGGCTACACCTTC. Translated: CASSYGRDGAGGYTF.

This rearrangement joins TRBV5-5 to TRBJ2-7, with D possibly being TRBD1 (5 bases). The CDR3 consists of 17 residues. Germline V gene data show CDR1 as SGHKS and CDR2 as YYEKEE (reference sequence). Trimming stripped 0 bases from V and 0 bases from J, with 16 bases between. This chain's CDR3 is CASSLADQGLYSYEQYF. The CDR3 nucleotides are TGTGCCAGCAGCTTGGCCGACCAGGGCCTCTACTCCTACGAGCAGTACTTC.

A single count supports this clone. This chain uses TRBV11-2 with TRBJ2-1; weak D call: TRBD2 (5 bases). The CDR3 contains 16 residues. V lost 2 bases to trimming and J lost 5 bases, with 16 bases between them. CDR1 and CDR2 (germline): SGHAT, FQNNGV. The CDR3 spells CASSLISGESNNEQFF. In nucleotides, the CDR3 is TGTGCCAGCAGCTTAATTTCCGGGGAATCTAACAATGAGCAGTTCTTC. The whole variable domain, filled in from reference TRBV11-2 and TRBJ2-1, reads EAGVAQSPRYKIIEKRQSVAFWCNPISGHATLYWYQQILGQGPKLLIQFQNNGVVDDSQLPKDRFSAERLKGVDSTLKIQPAKLEDSAVYLCASSLISGESNNEQFFGPGTRLTVL.

The chain is built from TRBV6-5 and TRBJ1-1; no definite D call. The CDR3 covers 11 residues. V was trimmed by 2 bases and J by 5 bases, leaving 3 bases between them. Per germline, CDR1 MNHEY and CDR2 SVGAGI. The CDR3 region is CASSYETEAFF. CDR3 in DNA: TGTGCCAGCAGTTACGAGACTGAAGCTTTCTTT.

This chain connects TRBV2 to TRBJ2-5; 11 bases fit TRBD2. This CDR3 has 14 amino acids. Looked up from germline, CDR1 is SNHLY and CDR2 is FYNNEI. With V trimmed by 6 bases and J by 3 bases, 3 bases remained unmatched. The CDR3 nucleotides are TGTGCCAGCAGACCGACTAGCGGGGAAGAGACCCAGTACTTC. It codes for CASRPTSGEETQYF.

The chain is built from TRBV7-9 and TRBJ1-2; 9 bases agree with TRBD1. Germline values: CDR1 SEHNR, CDR2 FQNEAQ (reference sequence). The CDR3 extends over 15 amino acids. V lost 7 bases and J lost 4; bases outside the gene matches: 10. The CDR3 coding sequence is TGTGCCAGCAAGGAACAGGGGGCCCAGGGCTATGGCTACACCTTC. Its protein is CASKEQGAQGYGYTF.

The chain carries TRBV4-3 and TRBJ2-3, with a weak D call TRBD2 (6 bases). Germline CDR1 LGHNA, CDR2 YSLEER. This CDR3 has 16 amino acids. The ends were cut back, 0 bases at V and 4 bases at J, with 14 bases in the middle. The CDR3 protein is CASSQDGGTVPDTQYF. CDR3 DNA: TGCGCCAGCAGCCAAGATGGAGGGACGGTTCCAGATACGCAGTATTTT.

The chain uses TRBV6-5 and TRBJ2-5; the match to TRBD1 covers 7 bases. The CDR3 has 13 residues. CDR1 MNHEY and CDR2 SVGAGI come from the germline V gene. J gave up 3 bases and V 5 bases, and 3 bases lay outside the gene matches. CDR3 region: CASSPTGEETQYF. In DNA form, the CDR3 reads TGTGCCAGCAGTCCCACAGGGGAAGAGACCCAGTACTTC.

The gene calls are TRBV6-1 and TRBJ2-5; TRBD1 agrees at 8 bases. Germline CDR1 reads MNHNS; CDR2 reads SASEGT. This CDR3 contains 15 residues. The trim removed 0 bases at V and 4 bases at J, leaving 4 bases unmatched. The DNA of the CDR3 is TGTGCCAGCAGTGAAGCTGGCAGGGGGCGAGAGACCCAGTACTTC. Translation: CASSEAGRGRETQYF.

V is TRBV19 and J is TRBJ1-5; 8 positions agree with TRBD1. The CDR3 runs 15 residues. Germline V gives CDR1 LNHDA, CDR2 SQIVND (reference sequence). V lost 5 bases to trimming and J lost 5 bases; unmatched junction nucleotides: 8. The chain's CDR3 is CASSGAGGADQPQHF. The CDR3 coding sequence is TGTGCCAGTAGTGGGGCAGGGGGCGCGGATCAGCCCCAGCATTTT.

The V and J genes are TRBV7-8 and TRBJ1-1; D uncertain. The CDR3 has 14 amino acids. Trimming left V 2 bases short and J 1 base short, with 8 bases between. Germline V lookup: CDR1 SGHVS, CDR2 FQNEAQ. The CDR3 protein is CASSLSLRNTEAFF. The CDR3 bases are TGTGCCAGCAGCTTAAGCTTAAGGAACACTGAAGCTTTCTTT.

This sequence joins TRBV27 and TRBJ1-2; 11 bases fit TRBD1. CDR1 MNHEY and CDR2 SMNVEV come from the germline V gene (reference sequence). The CDR3 consists of 15 residues. V was clipped by 6 bases and J by 4 bases; unmatched bases: 7. The CDR3 loop reads CASRPGQGGFYGYTF. The CDR3 DNA reads TGTGCCAGCAGACCGGGACAGGGGGGTTTCTATGGCTACACCTTC.

The chain joins TRBV6-1 to TRBJ1-5, with 11 bases that match TRBD1. The CDR3 covers 16 residues. From germline, CDR1 is MNHNS and CDR2 SASEGT. V was pared by 4 bases and J by 7 bases, with 9 bases of the junction left unmatched. The CDR3, as DNA: TGTGCCAGCAGTGGGGGCGGACAGGGGGCTCGACAGCCCCAGCATTTT. As protein: CASSGGGQGARQPQHF.

This chain joins TRBV11-2 and TRBJ2-5; 9 bases are shared with TRBD1. The CDR3 is 14 residues long. Germline trimming cut 5 bases from V and 3 bases from J; bases unmatched to any gene: 4. The germline gives CDR1 SGHAT, CDR2 FQNNGV. The CDR3 is CASSPTGGEETQYF. In DNA form, the CDR3 reads TGTGCCAGCAGCCCGACAGGGGGGGAAGAGACCCAGTACTTC.

The V call is TRBV19, the J call TRBJ1-2, with 10 bases lining up with TRBD1. The CDR3 has 15 amino acids. CDR1 LNHDA and CDR2 SQIVND come from the germline V gene (reference sequence). V lost 6 bases, J lost 1 base, and 5 bases stayed unmatched. CDR3 in amino acids: CASSQRDRGNYGYTF. CDR3 nucleotides: TGTGCCAGTAGCCAACGGGACAGGGGTAACTATGGCTACACCTTC.

This clone was picked up a small number of times. The chain employs TRBV29-1 and TRBJ2-7; 7 bases fit TRBD1. V was pared by 7 bases and J by 1 base, with 7 bases of the junction left unmatched. The CDR3 runs to 13 residues. CDR1 SQVTM and CDR2 ANQGSEA come from the germline V gene. The chain's CDR3 is CSAEGAGSYEQYF. The CDR3 nucleotides are TGCAGCGCCGAGGGGGCTGGATCCTACGAGCAGTACTTC.

The chain employs TRBV18 and TRBJ2-2; 8 positions agree with TRBD1. CDR1 and CDR2 (germline): KGHSH, LQKENI. Trimming removed 0 bases from V and 3 bases from J; junction bases left unmatched: 6. The CDR3 runs to 17 residues. This CDR3 is CASSPPEDRADTGELFF. The CDR3 coding sequence is TGTGCCAGCTCACCACCGGAGGACAGGGCGGACACCGGGGAGCTGTTTTTT.

The chain carries TRBV7-3 and TRBJ2-7, with D possibly matching TRBD1 (6 bases). V lost 5 bases and J lost 6, with 17 bases in between. CDR3 length: 14 amino acids. Germline-derived CDR1 and CDR2 are SGHTA and FQGTGA. CDR3 protein: CASSAGTWGSEQYF. CDR3 bases: TGTGCCAGCAGCGCAGGGACATGGGGTTCCGAGCAGTACTTC.